Each of the 27 T cell receptor beta chains below was sequenced from the same sample in a study of T cells in tumors after PD-1 blockade. Data came from immunoSEQ multiplex PCR; TCRdb stores just in-frame clones and leaves some out. This sample yields 30,000 to 40,000 clones, of which roughly 78% are seen a single time; roughly 40% belongs to the top ten. The material sequenced was PBMCs, taken before anti-PD-1 treatment. All receptors derive from a human donor with basal cell carcinoma.

The table lists this clone with a few counts. The rearrangement links TRBV5-8 to TRBJ1-1; D not resolved. Germline V gene lookup returns CDR1 SGHTS and CDR2 YDEGEE. The CDR3 is 12 residues long. Trimming left V 2 bases short and J 9 bases short, with 11 bases between. The CDR3 protein is CASSFSTSKAFF. The CDR3 DNA reads TGTGCCAGCAGCTTCTCAACATCGAAAGCTTTCTTT. Full variable domain (missing parts from reference TRBV5-8 and TRBJ1-1): EAGVTQSPTHLIKTRGQQATLRCSPISGHTSVYWYQQALGLGLQFLLWYDEGEERNRGNFPPRFSGRQFPNYSSELNVNALELEDSALYLCASSFSTSKAFFGQGTRLTVV.

The rearrangement joins TRBV29-1 to TRBJ2-1; 7 nucleotides line up with TRBD1. Germline assignment: CDR1 SQVTM and CDR2 ANQGSEA. J lost 7 bases, V lost 6 bases, and 6 bases had no gene match. The length of the CDR3 is 12 residues. The CDR3 region has the DNA TGCAGCGTGGACTGGACAGGTAATGAGCAGTTCTTC. Its protein is CSVDWTGNEQFF.

V usage is TRBV2 and J usage is TRBJ2-3; 10 nucleotides align to TRBD2. CDR1 SNHLY and CDR2 FYNNEI come from the germline V gene. CDR3 length equals 18 residues. Trimming took 0 bases from V and 3 from J; bases not matched to a gene: 9. The CDR3 DNA follows: TGTGCCAGCAGTGAAGCGGGTCTAGCGGGAGTCCGAACAGATACGCAGTATTTT. Translating gives CASSEAGLAGVRTDTQYF.

The chain carries TRBV19 and TRBJ1-5, with 9 bases that match TRBD1. The CDR3 is made up of 18 amino acids. Per the germline V gene, CDR1 is LNHDA and CDR2 is SQIVND (reference sequence). Trimming removed 3 bases from V and 1 base from J; junction bases left unmatched: 10. CDR3 sequence (DNA): TGTGCCAGTAGTATCAAGGGCACAGGGGGCGCCAGCAATCAGCCCCAGCATTTT. This encodes CASSIKGTGGASNQPQHF.

V usage is TRBV5-1 and J usage is TRBJ2-6; 10 bases align to TRBD1. This CDR3 has 17 amino acids. The V gene's germline CDR1 is SGHRS and CDR2 YFSETQ. V was clipped by 3 bases and J by 3 bases; unmatched bases: 6. The CDR3 here is CASSSGQGVGGANVLTF. CDR3 in DNA: TGCGCCAGCAGCTCCGGACAGGGGGTGGGTGGGGCCAACGTCCTGACTTTC.

CDR3 amino acids: CASSLSGTGSGANVLTF. In DNA form, the CDR3 reads TGTGCCAGCAGCTTGTCCGGGACAGGGTCTGGGGCCAACGTCCTGACTTTC. This rearrangement joins TRBV7-2 to TRBJ2-6, with 9 bases that match TRBD1. The CDR3 extends over 17 amino acids. CDR1 is SGHTA, CDR2 FQGNSA, per germline. Losses at the gene ends were 3 bases for V and 1 base for J; bases not matched to a gene: 4.

This chain connects TRBV2 to TRBJ1-3; the D gene is possibly TRBD1 (6 bases). Trimming removed 6 bases at V and 0 bases at J, with 21 bases between. Germline lookup yields CDR1 SNHLY and CDR2 FYNNEI. This CDR3 contains 18 residues. The CDR3 nucleotides are TGTGCCAGCAGCGGAGAAAACCGACAGGCCCTCTCTGGAAACACCATATATTTT. This gives the protein CASSGENRQALSGNTIYF.

The CDR3 sequence is CSAVVGGPDEQYF. CDR3 in DNA: TGCAGCGCCGTCGTTGGGGGTCCGGACGAGCAGTACTTC. The V call is TRBV29-1, the J call TRBJ2-7; tentatively, D is TRBD1 or TRBD2 (5 bases each). This CDR3 region has 13 residues. Germline-derived CDR1 and CDR2 are SQVTM and ANQGSEA. V was trimmed by 7 bases and J by 5 bases, leaving 18 bases between them.

CDR3 sequence reads: CASLSGERNTIYF. The DNA of the CDR3 is TGTGCCAGCCTGTCAGGGGAACGAAACACCATATATTTT. The chain joins TRBV28 to TRBJ1-3; perhaps TRBD1 as D (6 bases). The V end lost 8 bases, the J end lost 5 bases, and 13 bases lay between the germline ends. This CDR3 is 13 amino acids long. The germline CDR1 and CDR2 sequences are MDHEN and SYDVKM.

V usage is TRBV20-1 and J usage is TRBJ1-1; weak D call: TRBD1 (5 bases). V was pared by 3 bases and J by 6 bases, with 8 bases between. Germline V gene data show CDR1 as DFQATT and CDR2 as SNEGSKA (reference sequence). This CDR3 contains 11 residues. Written as DNA, the CDR3 is TGCAGTGCTAGCCAGGGTGCTGAAGCTTTCTTT. Amino acids: CSASQGAEAFF.

The gene calls are TRBV30 and TRBJ2-7; 9 bases align to TRBD1. Germline V gene lookup returns CDR1 GTSNPN and CDR2 SVGIG (reference sequence). CDR3 length: 12 amino acids. Here the CDR3 reads CAVQGAEYEQYF. The CDR3 DNA is TGTGCAGTACAGGGGGCTGAGTACGAGCAGTACTTC.

This chain connects TRBV4-3 to TRBJ1-1, with unresolved D. V was clipped by 0 bases and J by 4 bases, with 12 bases between them. CDR3 size: 15 residues. Germline V CDR1 and CDR2: LGHNA, YSLEER. CDR3 nucleotide sequence: TGCGCCAGCAGCCAAGATTTTCTCACGGGCACTGAAGCTTTCTTT. Protein: CASSQDFLTGTEAFF.

The rearrangement links TRBV21-1 to TRBJ1-1. TRBV21-1 is a pseudogene. The CDR3 runs to 14 residues. CDR3 DNA: TGTGCCAGCAGCACCTGTGAGGAGTTAATACAAGCTTTCTTT. Protein product: CASSTCEELIQAFF.

The chain joins TRBV7-2 to TRBJ2-7; D may match TRBD1 or TRBD2 (6 bases each). V lost 3 bases to trimming and J lost 5 bases, with 14 bases between them. This CDR3 is built from 14 residues. CDR1 and CDR2 from the germline V gene are SGHTA and FQGNSA. The CDR3 coding sequence is TGTGCCAGCAGCTTGAGTCTAAGGGGGGACGAGCAGTACTTC. Translating gives CASSLSLRGDEQYF.

The genes are TRBV9 and TRBJ1-4; 7 nucleotides match TRBD1. V shed 4 bases, J shed 6 bases, and the junction held 3 bases outside the gene matches. The germline V gene encodes CDR1 SGDLS and CDR2 YYNGEE. The CDR3 runs to 13 residues. The CDR3 DNA is TGTGCCAGCAGCCAACAGGGGTATGAAAAACTGTTTTTT. This translates into CASSQQGYEKLFF.

This chain uses TRBV4-3 with TRBJ1-6; 8 nucleotides line up with TRBD1. Germline trimming cut 3 bases from V and 13 bases from J; bases unmatched to any gene: 8. Germline loops: CDR1 LGHNA, CDR2 YSLEER. This CDR3 comprises 14 residues. In DNA, the CDR3 is TGCGCCAGCAGCCACGGACAGGGACAAACGCCCCTCCACTTT. Translation gives CASSHGQGQTPLHF.

This clone was counted a single time. The gene calls are TRBV7-2 and TRBJ2-3; 7 nucleotides line up with TRBD2. Germline CDR1 and CDR2: SGHTA and FQGNSA. The CDR3 has 15 amino acids. V trimming: 1 base; J trimming: 2 bases; junction bases outside the gene matches: 3. CDR3 in amino acids: CASSLGGGFTDTQYF. CDR3 DNA sequence: TGTGCCAGCAGCTTAGGGGGGGGGTTCACAGATACGCAGTATTTT.

This clone was picked up one time. For the CDR3, the DNA is TGTGCCAGCAGCCCCCCACACGCGCTGCTGAACTATGGCTACACCTTC. The encoded protein is CASSPPHALLNYGYTF. This sequence joins TRBV9 and TRBJ1-2, with unresolved D. This CDR3 comprises 16 residues. V lost 4 bases and J lost 2, with 18 bases in between. From germline, CDR1 is SGDLS and CDR2 YYNGEE.

The chain joins TRBV7-8 to TRBJ2-3; 10 bases align to TRBD2. V was clipped by 4 bases and J by 1 base; unmatched bases: 2. This CDR3 contains 15 residues. Per the germline V gene, CDR1 is SGHVS and CDR2 is FQNEAQ. The CDR3 nucleotides read TGTGCCAGCAGCTCCGGGACTAGCGGCACAGATACGCAGTATTTT. Amino acid sequence: CASSSGTSGTDTQYF.

The chain is built from TRBV5-1 and TRBJ1-1; possibly TRBD1 for D (5 bases). The CDR3 has 14 amino acids. The V end was cut by 4 bases, the J end by 1 base, with 11 bases between. Germline-derived CDR1 and CDR2 are SGHRS and YFSETQ. The CDR3 DNA reads as TGCGCCAGCAGCCGGACGGGGGAGAACACTGAAGCTTTCTTT. This gives the protein CASSRTGENTEAFF.

The V call is TRBV27, the J call TRBJ2-2; no clear D gene. The CDR3 sequence is 11 residues long. V dropped 5 bases and J dropped 10 bases, with 8 bases sitting between them. Germline-derived CDR1 and CDR2 are MNHEY and SMNVEV (reference sequence). The CDR3 DNA reads as TGTGCCAGCAGTCCCCCGCCGGAGCTGTTTTTT. Protein sequence: CASSPPPELFF.

This clone was seen only a few times. The rearrangement joins TRBV5-1 to TRBJ1-1; D is unresolved. Germline assignment: CDR1 SGHRS and CDR2 YFSETQ. This CDR3 has 15 amino acids. V was pared by 5 bases and J by 4 bases, with 18 bases between. The CDR3 loop reads CASSSIGEMGTEAFF. DNA for the CDR3: TGCGCCAGCAGTTCCATCGGGGAAATGGGCACTGAAGCTTTCTTT.

CDR3: CASSPPLGLAGGPGELFF. CDR3 DNA: TGTGCCAGCAGCCCCCCCTTGGGACTAGCGGGAGGTCCCGGGGAGCTGTTTTTT. The gene calls are TRBV9 and TRBJ2-2; 15 nucleotides align to TRBD2. The germline gives CDR1 SGDLS, CDR2 YYNGEE. V shed 4 bases, J shed 6 bases, and the junction held 10 bases outside the gene matches. This CDR3 contains 18 residues.

This clone was found a few times. The gene calls are TRBV7-9 and TRBJ1-2, with D possibly being TRBD1 (5 bases). The V end was cut by 4 bases, the J end by 4 bases, with 10 bases between. The CDR3 contains 13 residues. CDR1 is SEHNR and CDR2 is FQNEAQ in the germline V gene (reference sequence). Here the CDR3 reads CASSSGTAYGYTF. The CDR3 nucleotides are TGTGCCAGCAGCTCGGGGACCGCCTATGGCTACACCTTC.

V is TRBV28 and J is TRBJ1-5, with TRBD1 matching 8 bases. The V and J ends lost 5 bases and 3 bases, in that order; junction bases with no gene match: 6. This CDR3 has 15 residues. CDR1 and CDR2 from the germline V gene are MDHEN and SYDVKM. This CDR3 reads CASSPTGDVNQPQHF. CDR3 DNA sequence: TGTGCCAGCAGTCCGACAGGGGACGTCAATCAGCCCCAGCATTTT.

The V gene is TRBV5-4, the J gene TRBJ1-3, with D unclear. Germline CDR1 SGHNT, CDR2 YYREEE (reference sequence). The length of the CDR3 is 14 residues. The ends were cut back, 4 bases at V and 0 bases at J, with 8 bases in the middle. CDR3 bases: TGTGCCAGCAGCCGGGCAGACTCTGGAAACACCATATATTTT. This sequence encodes CASSRADSGNTIYF.

Concerning this clone itself: Within the sample, other DNA sequences also encode this same CDR3. This rearrangement joins TRBV24-1 to TRBJ2-3; 11 positions match TRBD1. CDR1 is KGHDR and CDR2 is SFDVKD in the germline V gene. The V gene end was trimmed by 4 bases and the J gene end by 4 bases; junction bases not matched to a gene: 6. This CDR3 has 16 amino acids. CDR3 protein: CATSDTGQGAPDTQYF. The CDR3 DNA follows: TGTGCCACCAGTGACACCGGACAGGGGGCTCCAGATACGCAGTATTTT.